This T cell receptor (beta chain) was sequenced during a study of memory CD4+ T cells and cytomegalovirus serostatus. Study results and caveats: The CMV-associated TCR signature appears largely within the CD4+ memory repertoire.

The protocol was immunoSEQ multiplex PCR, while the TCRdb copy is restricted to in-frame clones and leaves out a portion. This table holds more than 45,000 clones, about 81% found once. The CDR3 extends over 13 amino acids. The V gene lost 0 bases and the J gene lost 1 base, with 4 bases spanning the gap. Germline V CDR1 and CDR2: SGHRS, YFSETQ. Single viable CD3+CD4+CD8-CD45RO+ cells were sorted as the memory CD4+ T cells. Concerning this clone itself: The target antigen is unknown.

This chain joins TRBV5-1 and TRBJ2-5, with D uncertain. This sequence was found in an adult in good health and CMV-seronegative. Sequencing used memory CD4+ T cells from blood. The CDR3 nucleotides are TGCGCCAGCAGCTTGGGAGGCCAAGAGACCCAGTACTTC. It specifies CASSLGGQETQYF.